A single sample gave rise to the 14 T cell receptor beta chains below, sequenced in a study of OX40 agonist ivuxolimab in advanced cancers. Libraries were prepared by immunoSEQ multiplex PCR; TCRdb keeps only in-frame clonotypes and omits some of them. This table has 55,000 to 70,000 clones, about 85% appearing once. Sequences were derived from CD4+ or CD8+ T cells sorted from blood, sampled in a trial of the OX40 agonist ivuxolimab. These receptors were taken from an adult with an advanced solid tumor such as melanoma, head and neck, liver or kidney cancer.

The rearrangement links TRBV28 to TRBJ2-1; D is unresolved. The V and J ends lost 8 bases and 12 bases respectively, with 20 bases between them. Germline lookup yields CDR1 MDHEN and CDR2 SYDVKM. The CDR3 sequence is 13 residues long. For the CDR3, the DNA is TGTGCCAGCGGGCGCAGCTGGGCCATGGGGCAGTTCTTC. Amino acid sequence: CASGRSWAMGQFF.

This chain uses TRBV7-3 with TRBJ2-2; 8 nucleotides match TRBD2. Germline trimming cut 1 base from V and 5 bases from J; bases unmatched to any gene: 12. Looked up from germline, CDR1 is SGHTA and CDR2 is FQGTGA. CDR3 length equals 18 residues. The CDR3 protein is CASSLKGRLARGTGELFF. The CDR3, as DNA: TGTGCCAGCAGCTTAAAGGGCAGACTAGCGAGAGGGACCGGGGAGCTGTTTTTT. Complete variable domain (other parts from reference TRBV7-3 and TRBJ2-2): GAGVSQTPSNKVTEKGKYVELRCDPISGHTALYWYRQSLGQGPEFLIYFQGTGAADDSGLPNDRFFAVRPEGSVSTLKIQRTERGDSAVYLCASSLKGRLARGTGELFFGEGSRLTVL.

This chain connects TRBV5-4 to TRBJ2-5, with D possibly matching TRBD2 (5 bases). Looked up from germline, CDR1 is SGHNT and CDR2 is YYREEE (reference sequence). The V gene lost 0 bases and the J gene lost 1 base, with 7 bases spanning the gap. The length of the CDR3 is 14 residues. The DNA for the CDR3 is TGTGCCAGCAGCTTGGGGAGCGGCCAAGAGACCCAGTACTTC. Residues: CASSLGSGQETQYF.

The chain employs TRBV7-2 and TRBJ1-1; D may be TRBD1 (6 bases). The CDR3 sequence is 14 residues long. V was cut by 9 bases and J by 1 base, with 15 bases left in between. Germline lookup yields CDR1 SGHTA and CDR2 FQGNSA. The CDR3 DNA is TGTGCCAGTCTTCTTGGCAGGGGGAACACTGAAGCTTTCTTT. Amino acid sequence: CASLLGRGNTEAFF.

The chain combines TRBV18 with TRBJ2-1, with 9 bases lining up with TRBD2. This CDR3 comprises 16 residues. V shed 5 bases, J shed 9 bases, and the junction held 14 bases outside the gene matches. Germline CDR1 is KGHSH and CDR2 is LQKENI. CDR3 in amino acids: CASSSVAGASSSEQFF. The DNA of the CDR3 is TGTGCCAGCTCATCGGTAGCGGGAGCAAGCTCCTCTGAGCAGTTCTTC.

The rearrangement joins TRBV7-9 to TRBJ1-4; D is uncertain. Germline assignment: CDR1 SEHNR and CDR2 FQNEAQ (reference sequence). This CDR3 is 16 amino acids long. V lost 1 base, J lost 0 bases, and 9 bases lay in between. As DNA, the CDR3 is TGTGCCAGCAGCTTAGTAGTAGCTGCAACTAATGAAAAACTGTTTTTT. This encodes CASSLVVAATNEKLFF. Filled out from reference TRBV7-9 and TRBJ1-4, the complete variable domain reads DTGVSQNPRHKITKRGQNVTFRCDPISEHNRLYWYRQTLGQGPEFLTYFQNEAQLEKSRLLSDRFSAERPKGSFSTLEIQRTEQGDSAMYLCASSLVVAATNEKLFFGSGTQLSVL.

V and J are TRBV9 and TRBJ2-5; D is unclear. The germline V gene encodes CDR1 SGDLS and CDR2 YYNGEE. This CDR3 has 14 residues. Trimming removed 6 bases from V and 1 base from J, with 13 bases in between. In DNA, the CDR3 is TGTGCCAGCAATAGGCAGAGCATCCAAGAGACCCAGTACTTC. It codes for CASNRQSIQETQYF.

This clone was observed a single time. V usage is TRBV7-3 and J usage is TRBJ2-3; D is uncertain. V was pared by 5 bases and J by 4 bases, with 16 bases between. The CDR3 contains 15 residues. From germline, CDR1 is SGHTA and CDR2 FQGTGA. In DNA, the CDR3 is TGTGCCAGCAGCATAAATACGGGCTCTGCAGATACGCAGTATTTT. Its translation is CASSINTGSADTQYF.

The chain employs TRBV19 and TRBJ2-7; D remains ambiguous. CDR1 LNHDA and CDR2 SQIVND come from the germline V gene (reference sequence). V was clipped by 5 bases and J by 2 bases, with 10 bases between them. This CDR3 has 13 residues. In DNA form, the CDR3 reads TGTGCCAGTAGTCCCAACGGCCCCTACGAGCAGTACTTC. This encodes CASSPNGPYEQYF.

V gene TRBV2 combines with J gene TRBJ2-5; D gene unclear. The J call may be faulty, since TRBJ2-7 better matches the DNA end. CDR1 is SNHLY and CDR2 is FYNNEI in the germline V gene. The CDR3 contains 14 residues. The CDR3, as DNA: TGTGCCAGCAGGGGCAGGCAATCCTCCTACGAGCAGTACTTC. Amino acids: CASRGRQSSYEQYF.

CDR3 loop: CASRNRDQETQYF. The CDR3 DNA reads TGTGCCAGCAGGAACAGGGACCAAGAGACCCAGTACTTC. The chain has TRBV11-3 and TRBJ2-5; D possibly corresponds to TRBD1 (6 bases). From germline, CDR1 is SGHNT and CDR2 YENEEA. V was clipped by 6 bases and J by 0 bases, with 8 bases between them. This CDR3 region has 13 residues.

V usage is TRBV18 and J usage is TRBJ2-1; D is possibly TRBD2 (5 bases). The ends were cut back, 5 bases at V and 7 bases at J, with 21 bases in the middle. CDR1 and CDR2 (germline): KGHSH, LQKENI. This CDR3 has 16 residues. This CDR3 reads CASSAGVEASSNEQFF. In DNA form, the CDR3 reads TGTGCCAGCTCAGCCGGGGTTGAGGCTTCCTCGAATGAGCAGTTCTTC.

The chain couples TRBV10-2 to TRBJ2-2; D not resolved. Per the germline V gene, CDR1 is WSHSY and CDR2 is SAAADI. V dropped 0 bases and J dropped 4 bases, with 15 bases sitting between them. The CDR3 is 17 amino acids. CDR3 nucleotides: TGCGCCAGCAGTGAGTCTATACCCAGCTACCCCACCGGGGAGCTGTTTTTT. This sequence encodes CASSESIPSYPTGELFF.

The chain carries TRBV2 and TRBJ2-2, with no clear D. Trimming removed 9 bases at V and 2 bases at J, with 16 bases between. The CDR3 has 15 residues. Per germline, CDR1 SNHLY and CDR2 FYNNEI. CDR3 in amino acids: CASGLDPRNTGELFF. The CDR3 DNA is TGTGCCAGTGGGCTGGACCCGCGAAACACCGGGGAGCTGTTTTTT.